This T cell receptor (beta chain) was identified in a study of CD8 T cells in Susac syndrome. The CDR3 has 15 residues. V lost 4 bases and J lost 8; bases outside the gene matches: 12. Looked up from germline, CDR1 is SGHRS and CDR2 is YFSETQ. Reverse transcription of roughly 0.5 to 1 ug RNA was performed with random hexamers. TCRdb independently ran MiXCR on the immunoSEQ multiplex PCR reads; one entry per CDR3 protein. Among approximately 160,000 distinct CDR3 sequences listed, roughly nine tenths were seen once. The chain recombines TRBV5-1 with TRBJ2-1, with TRBD2 identical over 7 bases. This receptor was identified in a human donor in good health. Sequenced input: CD4+ T cells from PBMCs. The CDR3 reads CASSQGGGSIYEQFF. In nucleotides, the CDR3 is TGCGCCAGCAGCCAGGGTGGCGGGAGTATCTATGAGCAGTTCTTC.